What follows describes a single T cell receptor (beta chain). TCRdb keeps only in-frame clones here, not all; method: immunoSEQ multiplex PCR. This sample yields roughly 500,000 clones, of which around nine tenths are seen a single time; around 13% belongs to the top ten. Indicated treatment: around 19 received Ad26.COV2.S at low or high dose, single or two shots; several received placebo; per-sample allocation not given. The samples date from day 63 after the first vaccine or placebo injection. The administered vaccine (an Ad26 vector) expressed Wuhan-strain SARS-CoV-2 spike. The data derive from a study of Ad26.COV2.S vaccination and SARS-CoV-2 variants. The CDR3 loop spans 14 amino acids. CDR1 is SNHLY, CDR2 FYNNEI, per germline. J lost 10 bases, V lost 4 bases, and 4 bases had no gene match.

This chain uses TRBV2 with TRBJ2-1; TRBD2 aligns across 13 bases. The origin of this receptor is a person between 18 and 65 years old who received the Ad26.COV2.S COVID-19 vaccine or a placebo. The sample here was peripheral blood, taken in a trial of Ad26.COV2.S vaccine versus placebo. CDR3 amino acids: CASSAALAGGEQFF. The CDR3 DNA is TGTGCCAGCAGTGCGGCACTAGCGGGAGGGGAGCAGTTCTTC.